This T cell receptor beta chain was recorded in a study of T cells in Graves' hyperthyroidism and ophthalmopathy. Whole-study results and caveats: The majority of expanded thyroid clonotypes above 0.001 also appeared in blood.

This clonotype was seen a few times. What it binds is not known. From RNA transcripts, TCR beta CDR3 regions were amplified. Using the HTBI primer set, a first-round RT-PCR was run on the TCR CDR3. TCRdb re-called the multiplex PCR reads with MiXCR, one entry per CDR3 protein. The sample includes 500,000 to 550,000 distinct CDR3 sequences, roughly 20% of them seen just once. Trimming took 3 bases from V and 4 from J; bases not matched to a gene: 20. Germline CDR1 and CDR2: PRHDT and FYEKMQ (reference sequence). This CDR3 spans 19 amino acids. Patients showing uncontrolled infection, other autoimmune disease, pregnancy or lactation were ineligible.

This receptor was identified in a man younger than 35 with Graves' hyperthyroidism. The sequenced sample was blood. The gene calls are TRBV13 and TRBJ1-1, with TRBD1 matching 7 bases. The CDR3 sequence is CASSLFSGGGIRASTEAFF. The CDR3 DNA sequence: TGTGCCAGCAGCTTGTTTTCCGGAGGGGGCATTAGGGCGAGCACTGAAGCTTTCTTT.